A single sample is the source of the 23 T cell receptor beta chains below, sequenced in a study of spatial heterogeneity in lung cancer (dated by TCRdb to between 2019 and 2020). Points the paper makes about the study in general: The tumor nonsynonymous mutation count correlated with the number of expanded alpha and beta TCRs within the tumor.

These receptors lack a known antigen. Library preparation employed 5' RACE. The reads were generated on a NextSeq 500. TCRdb reworked the public reads: Q25 trimming with fastp, MiXCR clone assembly, productive beta chains retained. Records with the same CDR3 protein are collapsed into one entry carrying the most frequent genes and DNA. In this sample the table shows about 24,000 distinct CDR3 sequences, roughly 8.6% of which occur a single time. The ten largest clonotypes hold 7.7% of the sample. The sample's time point label is to be understood as: sample taken at primary tumor resection. The sample consisted of lung tumor tissue, taken at surgery. The receptors originated from a male donor with early-stage non-small cell lung cancer.

This clonotype is termed medium-sized. The rearrangement uses TRBV27 and TRBJ1-2; D is undetermined. Per germline, CDR1 MNHEY and CDR2 SMNVEV (reference sequence). The CDR3 runs 11 residues. The ends were cut back, 6 bases at V and 2 bases at J, with 4 bases in the middle. CDR3 in DNA: TGTGCCAGCAGGGGGAACTATGGCTACACCTTC. It codes for CASRGNYGYTF.

The CDR3 DNA follows: TGTGCCAGCAGTTCTGGAGGATCTAGCACAGATACGCAGTATTTT. Translation: CASSSGGSSTDTQYF. The chain combines TRBV12-3 or TRBV12-4 with TRBJ2-3; D perhaps matches TRBD2 (5 bases). There are 15 residues in the CDR3. Trimming removed 4 bases at V and 0 bases at J, with 11 bases between.

This clonotype was seen more than once but under ten times. The chain is built from TRBV5-6 and TRBJ1-1; maybe TRBD1 (5 bases). V was trimmed by 3 bases and J by 3 bases, leaving 15 bases between them. Germline CDR1 SGHDT, CDR2 YYEEEE. The CDR3 length is 15 residues. The CDR3 DNA is TGTGCCAGCAGCTCAGAAGGGGTACCCGACACTGAAGCTTTCTTT. Translation gives CASSSEGVPDTEAFF. Together with reference TRBV5-6 and TRBJ1-1, the CDR3 gives the full variable domain: DAGVTQSPTHLIKTRGQQVTLRCSPKSGHDTVSWYQQALGQGPQFIFQYYEEEERQRGNFPDRFSGHQFPNYSSELNVNALLLGDSALYLCASSSEGVPDTEAFFGQGTRLTVV.

This chain joins TRBV18 and TRBJ2-2; tentative D call: TRBD1 (6 bases). Trimming left V 5 bases short and J 6 bases short, with 10 bases between. The V gene's germline CDR1 is KGHSH and CDR2 LQKENI. The CDR3 length is 13 residues. The CDR3 DNA follows: TGTGCCAGCTCAGATCGACAGGCCGGGGAGCTGTTTTTT. This sequence encodes CASSDRQAGELFF.

This clonotype was detected ten times or more. The chain combines TRBV13 with TRBJ1-3; TRBD1 matches at 8 bases. The CDR3 runs to 16 residues. Per the germline V gene, CDR1 is PRHDT and CDR2 is FYEKMQ (reference sequence). V gave up 0 bases and J gave up 4 bases; unmatched junction bases: 5. The CDR3: CASSLGRRGPGNTIYF. CDR3 in DNA: TGTGCCAGCAGCTTAGGCCGCAGGGGGCCAGGAAACACCATATATTTT.

In its sample, this clonotype was seen many times. The rearrangement uses TRBV12-3 or TRBV12-4 and TRBJ2-2, with 11 bases fitting TRBD2. The trim removed 5 bases at V and 2 bases at J, leaving 10 bases unmatched. The CDR3 is 18 residues long. CDR3 in DNA: TGTGCCAGCAGTCCCCGATTCACTAGCGGGGGTAACACCGGGGAGCTGTTTTTT. Amino acid sequence: CASSPRFTSGGNTGELFF.

The V and J genes are TRBV4-1 and TRBJ2-5; the match to TRBD2 covers 10 bases. This CDR3 has 16 residues. J was trimmed by 5 bases and V by 1 base; bases with no gene match: 7. CDR1 is MGHRA and CDR2 is YSYEKL in the germline V gene. CDR3 amino acids: CASSQGSASGGETQYF. The DNA for the CDR3 is TGCGCCAGCAGCCAAGGGTCCGCTAGCGGGGGTGAGACCCAGTACTTC.

This clonotype has a count of ten or more. The rearrangement links TRBV2 to TRBJ2-3; D not certain. The CDR3 length is 14 residues. Germline V gene sequence: CDR1 SNHLY, CDR2 FYNNEI. V was clipped by 1 base and J by 11 bases, with 16 bases between them. In DNA, the CDR3 is TGTGCCAGCAGTGAAGGAGGCCCCCGGTCTGGGCAGTATTTT. Translation: CASSEGGPRSGQYF.

This clonotype came up many times. V usage is TRBV28 and J usage is TRBJ2-7; D is perhaps TRBD1 (5 bases). In germline, CDR1 is MDHEN, CDR2 SYDVKM. The CDR3 consists of 13 residues. Trimming left V 10 bases short and J 1 base short, with 14 bases between. The CDR3 loop is CATTSRTSYEQYF. The CDR3 DNA reads as TGTGCCACCACGTCTCGGACATCCTACGAGCAGTACTTC.

There are many counts of this clonotype. The chain employs TRBV10-3 and TRBJ1-4; no clear D. The CDR3 spans 15 residues. Between the trimmed V and J ends, which lost 3 bases and 8 bases, there was a span of 16 bases. Germline loops: CDR1 ENHRY, CDR2 SYGVKD. DNA for the CDR3: TGTGCCATCAGTGACGGATACCTCAAAGGAGAAAAACTGTTTTTT. It codes for CAISDGYLKGEKLFF.

In its sample, this clonotype was seen a few times. The chain uses TRBV2 and TRBJ1-1; unclear D gene. The CDR3 has 13 amino acids. Germline CDR1 is SNHLY and CDR2 is FYNNEI. V shed 6 bases and J shed 2 bases, with 10 bases lying between them. The CDR3 is CASSKEANTEAFF. CDR3 sequence (DNA): TGTGCCAGCAGCAAGGAGGCAAACACTGAAGCTTTCTTT.

This chain links TRBV6-2 or TRBV6-3 with TRBJ2-4; the match to TRBD1 covers 7 bases. The CDR3 consists of 16 residues. Per the germline V gene, CDR1 is MNHEY and CDR2 is SVGEGT. V lost 3 bases to trimming and J lost 3 bases; unmatched junction nucleotides: 8. Here the CDR3 DNA reads TGTGCCAGCAGTTATGGGACAGCCTTTGACAAAAACATTCAGTACTTC. It specifies CASSYGTAFDKNIQYF.

This clonotype ranks as medium-sized. The genes are TRBV12-3 or TRBV12-4 and TRBJ2-3; 7 bases match TRBD1. Trimming at V came to 10 bases and at J to 2 bases, leaving 6 bases not matched to a gene. This CDR3 comprises 13 residues. This CDR3 reads CATQGQYTDTQYF. The CDR3 DNA follows: TGTGCCACCCAGGGACAGTACACAGATACGCAGTATTTT.

This clonotype was recorded many times. The chain recombines TRBV4-3 with TRBJ2-7; D gene unclear. V was cut by 0 bases and J by 9 bases, with 18 bases left in between. The CDR3 is 15 residues long. Germline-derived CDR1 and CDR2 are LGHNA and YSLEER. CDR3 protein: CASSQEEGPHRGQYF. CDR3 sequence (DNA): TGCGCCAGCAGCCAAGAAGAAGGTCCCCATAGAGGGCAGTACTTC.

The chain uses TRBV7-6 and TRBJ1-1; possible D gene TRBD1, 5 bases. Looked up from germline, CDR1 is SGHVS and CDR2 is FNYEAQ. There are 13 residues in the CDR3. V was clipped by 4 bases and J by 5 bases, with 11 bases between them. CDR3 nucleotides: TGTGCCAGCAGCTCGATGCAGGGTACTGAAGCTTTCTTT. Its protein is CASSSMQGTEAFF.

The gene calls are TRBV5-6 and TRBJ2-3; TRBD2 aligns across 8 bases. Germline values: CDR1 SGHDT, CDR2 YYEEEE. This CDR3 has 16 amino acids. V was clipped by 0 bases and J by 3 bases; unmatched bases: 6. The CDR3 nucleotides read TGTGCCAGCAGCTTGGTACAAACTAGCGGAACAGATACGCAGTATTTT. Encoded protein: CASSLVQTSGTDTQYF.

In this sample, this clonotype turned up many times. The V gene is TRBV5-1, the J gene TRBJ2-5; D possibly matches TRBD1 or TRBD2 (5 bases each). This CDR3 is 13 amino acids long. The germline gives CDR1 SGHRS, CDR2 YFSETQ. The V end was cut by 4 bases, the J end by 3 bases, with 10 bases between. DNA of the CDR3: TGCGCCAGCAGCCGGGACGGTGAAGAGACCCAGTACTTC. Amino acid sequence: CASSRDGEETQYF.

The chain employs TRBV18 and TRBJ2-3; 8 nucleotides match TRBD1. Trimming removed 5 bases from V and 5 bases from J; junction bases left unmatched: 3. Germline V gives CDR1 KGHSH, CDR2 LQKENI. This CDR3 has 13 residues. Here the CDR3 DNA reads TGTGCCAGCTCAAGACAGGGGATAGATACGCAGTATTTT. It yields the protein CASSRQGIDTQYF. Full variable domain (missing parts from reference TRBV18 and TRBJ2-3): NAGVMQNPRHLVRRRGQEARLRCSPMKGHSHVYWYRQLPEEGLKFMVYLQKENIIDESGMPKERFSAEFPKEGPSILRIQQVVRGDSAAYFCASSRQGIDTQYFGPGTRLTVL.

This clonotype was seen at least ten times. The chain links TRBV7-3 to TRBJ2-5; D perhaps matches TRBD1 (6 bases). CDR1 and CDR2 from the germline V gene are SGHTA and FQGTGA. This CDR3 spans 14 amino acids. V was trimmed by 6 bases and J by 5 bases, leaving 16 bases between them. This chain's CDR3 is CASSLGAGGETQYF. DNA for the CDR3: TGTGCCAGCAGTTTGGGGGCCGGCGGTGAGACCCAGTACTTC.

The rearrangement links TRBV27 to TRBJ2-7; unclear D gene. The germline V and J ends were trimmed by 3 bases and 7 bases, with 16 bases remaining between them. CDR1 and CDR2 from the germline V gene are MNHEY and SMNVEV (reference sequence). This CDR3 has 14 residues. CDR3 DNA sequence: TGTGCCAGCAGTTTTTCCAGCTTAGTCGGTGAGCAGTACTTC. Protein product: CASSFSSLVGEQYF.

This clonotype was seen only a few times. The chain's CDR3 is CASSLAGLASTDTQYF. The CDR3, as DNA: TGCGCCAGCAGCTTGGCCGGCCTTGCGAGCACAGATACGCAGTATTTT. The V and J genes are TRBV5-1 and TRBJ2-3; no definite D call. Germline CDR1 SGHRS, CDR2 YFSETQ. Trimming pared 0 bases from V and 0 bases from J, leaving 11 bases between. There are 16 residues in the CDR3.

The table lists this clonotype with many counts. The chain joins TRBV15 to TRBJ2-3; D might be TRBD1 or TRBD2, each matching 5 bases. Germline assignment: CDR1 LNHNV and CDR2 YYDKDF (reference sequence). The CDR3 runs to 15 residues. Trimming took 9 bases from V and 2 from J, leaving 18 bases between them. In DNA form, the CDR3 reads TGTGCCACAAAAGGGTTGGGGGAGCCCACAGATACGCAGTATTTT. As protein: CATKGLGEPTDTQYF.

V usage is TRBV7-2 and J usage is TRBJ1-1, with 8 bases lining up with TRBD1. The germline V gene has CDR1 SGHTA and CDR2 FQGNSA. The ends lost 4 bases at V and 4 bases at J; junction bases unmatched: 8. The CDR3 has 15 amino acids. The CDR3 protein is CASSSQGAGSTEAFF. CDR3 DNA sequence: TGTGCCAGCAGCTCCCAGGGGGCGGGAAGCACTGAAGCTTTCTTT.